This TCR beta chain was identified during a study of blood T cell repertoires in COVID-19 (dated by TCRdb to the early 2020s). In terms of the full investigation: Samples covering the acute and convalescent phases of COVID-19 were provided by collaborators in the United States, Italy and Spain. Subjects who had been exposed to COVID-19, were actively infected with it, or had recovered from it provided the deeply sampled blood TCRbeta repertoires that made up the dataset. A freely available public database, intended as a resource for researchers studying the immune response to SARS-CoV-2, is where the repertoires were released. Nearly every sample came with metadata listing a de-identified subject ID, COVID-19 status, age in years and sex. The samples were drawn from two sources: the first 160 participants of the ongoing ImmuneRACE study, and 1,200 or so subjects contributed by 6 global collaborators. The material from the prospective study consisted of cDNA or gDNA derived from T cells, B-cell-depleted T cells, or PBMCs. Where HLA class I and class II types were available, the types were taken from metadata supplied by the sample provider, not from assay-based typing.

Of note for this clone: Its antigen is still unknown. Per-base qualities were not stored, and no clone one base away is much larger.

The immunoSEQ Assay, a bias-controlled multiplex PCR, was used to amplify TCRbeta CDR3 regions from genomic DNA. As for the authors' bioinformatics: Nucleated cell counts per sample were estimated from amplification of reference gene primers within the assay. Sequence reads were collapsed and filtered to measure the absolute abundance of every unique TCRbeta CDR3 rearrangement. For each sample, productive Simpson clonality was calculated as the square root of Simpson's diversity index over productive rearrangements. TCRdb carries this immuneACCESS record with in-frame sequences only. Its versions omit some clonotypes, under half of them owing to an unresolved V gene in the studies checked, with the rest unexplained. V, J and clone size are taken as reported in that table, and D and trimming were inferred from the DNA itself. This sample comprises about 140,000 clones, over 70% of them detected only once. About 3.5% of the sample comes from the top ten.

Study-wide conclusions, independent of this receptor: Clinical and demographic metadata were provided uncurated, with the amount varying by source and participant.

Samples from volunteer blood donors who had recovered from COVID-19 were contributed by a second Seattle source. The collaborating institutions used their own protocols to collect whole blood in K2EDTA tubes. Collaborator samples were shipped for TCRbeta analysis as frozen whole blood, isolated PBMCs, or DNA extracted from either sample type. The CDR3 numbers 13 residues from cysteine through phenylalanine. Just the 39-base CDR3 DNA is kept, in frame starting at base 1. V sheds 2 bases and J sheds 3 bases, leaving 8 bases between their ends. The germline V gene (reference sequence) supplies CDR1 SGHNT and CDR2 YYREEE.

The sample taken for sequencing was peripheral blood. The source is a man in his 70s who had recovered from COVID-19. The chain couples TRBV5-4 to TRBJ1-2; the best D guess is TRBD1, with 5 bases matching. The CDR3 region: CASSFDSDYGYTF. The base sequence is TGTGCCAGCAGCTTCGACAGCGACTATGGCTACACCTTC.